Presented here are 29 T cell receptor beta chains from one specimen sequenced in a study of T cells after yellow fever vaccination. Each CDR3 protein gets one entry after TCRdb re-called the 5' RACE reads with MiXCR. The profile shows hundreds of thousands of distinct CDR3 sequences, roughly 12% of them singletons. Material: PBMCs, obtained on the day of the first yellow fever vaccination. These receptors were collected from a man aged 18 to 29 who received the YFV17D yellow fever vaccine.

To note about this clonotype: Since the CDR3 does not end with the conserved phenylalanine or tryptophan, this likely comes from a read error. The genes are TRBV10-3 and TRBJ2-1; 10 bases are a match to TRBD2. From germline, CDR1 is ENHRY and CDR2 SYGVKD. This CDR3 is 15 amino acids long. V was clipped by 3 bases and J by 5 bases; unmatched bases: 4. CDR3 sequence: CAISDSGGFNNEQFL. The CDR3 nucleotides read TGTGCCATCAGTGATAGCGGGGGGTTTAACAATGAGCAGTTCCTC.

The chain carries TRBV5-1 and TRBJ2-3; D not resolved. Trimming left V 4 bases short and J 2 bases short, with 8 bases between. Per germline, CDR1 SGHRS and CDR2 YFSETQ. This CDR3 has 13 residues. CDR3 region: CASSKAATDTQYF. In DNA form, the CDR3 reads TGCGCCAGCAGCAAGGCCGCCACAGATACGCAGTATTTT.

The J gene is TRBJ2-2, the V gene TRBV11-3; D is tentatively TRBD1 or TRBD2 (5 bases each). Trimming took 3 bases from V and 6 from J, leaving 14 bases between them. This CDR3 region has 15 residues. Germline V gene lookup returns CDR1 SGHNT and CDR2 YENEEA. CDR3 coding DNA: TGTGCCAGCAGCTTTTCAGGGAGCGCCGCCGGGGAGCTGTTTTTT. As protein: CASSFSGSAAGELFF.

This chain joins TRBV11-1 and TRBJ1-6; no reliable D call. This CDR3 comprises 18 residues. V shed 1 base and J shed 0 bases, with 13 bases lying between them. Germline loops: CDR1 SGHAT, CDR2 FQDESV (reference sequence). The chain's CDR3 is CASSLERATSSYNSPLHF. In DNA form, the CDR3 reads TGTGCCAGCAGCTTAGAACGGGCCACGAGCTCCTATAATTCACCCCTCCACTTT.

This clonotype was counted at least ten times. The DNA of the CDR3 is TGTGCCAGCAGCTTAGGGGACAGGCAGTATTTT. Protein sequence: CASSLGDRQYF. The genes are TRBV7-2 and TRBJ2-3; TRBD1 agrees at 7 bases. Germline V lookup: CDR1 SGHTA, CDR2 FQGNSA. The J segment lost 11 bases and the V segment lost 1 base, leaving 0 bases of the junction unmatched. CDR3 length equals 11 residues. The complete variable domain, with remaining parts taken from reference TRBV7-2 and TRBJ2-3, reads GAGVSQSPSNKVTEKGKDVELRCDPISGHTALYWYRQSLGQGLEFLIYFQGNSAPDKSGLPSDRFSAERTGGSVSTLTIQRTQQEDSAVYLCASSLGDRQYFGPGTRLTVL.

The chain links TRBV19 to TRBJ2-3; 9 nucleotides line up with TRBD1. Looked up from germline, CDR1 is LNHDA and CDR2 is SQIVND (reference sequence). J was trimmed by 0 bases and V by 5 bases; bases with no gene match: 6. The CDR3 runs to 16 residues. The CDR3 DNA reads TGTGCCAGTAGTGAATACAGGGGGCGTAGCACAGATACGCAGTATTTT. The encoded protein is CASSEYRGRSTDTQYF.

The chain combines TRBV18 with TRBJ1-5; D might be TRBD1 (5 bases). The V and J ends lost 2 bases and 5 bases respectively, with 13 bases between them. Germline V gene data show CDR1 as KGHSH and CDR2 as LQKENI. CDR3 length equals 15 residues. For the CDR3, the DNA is TGTGCCAGCTCACCAGTAGGGGTGGGGGATCAGCCCCAGCATTTT. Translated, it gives CASSPVGVGDQPQHF.

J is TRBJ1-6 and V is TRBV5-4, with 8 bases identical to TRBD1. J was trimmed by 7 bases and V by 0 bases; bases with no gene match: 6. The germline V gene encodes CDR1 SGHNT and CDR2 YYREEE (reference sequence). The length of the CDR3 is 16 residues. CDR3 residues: CASSLVQGAPNSPLHF. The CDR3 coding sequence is TGTGCCAGCAGCTTGGTGCAGGGGGCTCCAAATTCACCCCTCCACTTT.

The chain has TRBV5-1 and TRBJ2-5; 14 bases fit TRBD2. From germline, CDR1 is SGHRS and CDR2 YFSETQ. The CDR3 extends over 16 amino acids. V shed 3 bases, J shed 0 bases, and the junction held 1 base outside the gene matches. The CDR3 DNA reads TGCGCCAGCAGCTCGGGACTAGCGGGGGACCAAGAGACCCAGTACTTC. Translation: CASSSGLAGDQETQYF.

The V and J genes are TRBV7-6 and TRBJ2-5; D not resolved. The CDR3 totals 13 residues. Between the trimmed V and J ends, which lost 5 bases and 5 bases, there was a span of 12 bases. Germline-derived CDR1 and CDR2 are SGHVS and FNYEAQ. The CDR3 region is CASSPFSTETQYF. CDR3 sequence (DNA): TGTGCCAGCAGCCCTTTCTCTACGGAGACCCAGTACTTC.

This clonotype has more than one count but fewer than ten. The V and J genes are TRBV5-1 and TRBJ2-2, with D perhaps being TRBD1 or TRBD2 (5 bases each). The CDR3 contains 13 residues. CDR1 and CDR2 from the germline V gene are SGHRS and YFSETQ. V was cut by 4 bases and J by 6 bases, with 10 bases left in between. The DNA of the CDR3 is TGCGCCAGCAGCGGGATGGGGGCCGGGGAGCTGTTTTTT. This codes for CASSGMGAGELFF.

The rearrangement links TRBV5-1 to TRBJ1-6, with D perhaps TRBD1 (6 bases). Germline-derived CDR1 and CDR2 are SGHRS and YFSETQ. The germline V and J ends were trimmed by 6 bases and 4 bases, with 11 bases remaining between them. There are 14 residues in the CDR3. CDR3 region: CASTPGDYNSPLHF. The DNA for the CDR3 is TGCGCCAGCACCCCAGGGGATTATAATTCACCCCTCCACTTT.

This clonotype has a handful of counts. The CDR3 reads CASSQDKASGRGRDNEQFF. DNA of the CDR3: TGCGCCAGCAGCCAAGATAAGGCTAGCGGGCGGGGGAGAGACAATGAGCAGTTCTTC. The chain recombines TRBV4-1 with TRBJ2-1; 8 nucleotides line up with TRBD2. The CDR3 runs to 19 residues. Germline CDR1 and CDR2: MGHRA and YSYEKL. Unmatched junction bases numbered 15, after V lost 0 bases and J lost 5 bases.

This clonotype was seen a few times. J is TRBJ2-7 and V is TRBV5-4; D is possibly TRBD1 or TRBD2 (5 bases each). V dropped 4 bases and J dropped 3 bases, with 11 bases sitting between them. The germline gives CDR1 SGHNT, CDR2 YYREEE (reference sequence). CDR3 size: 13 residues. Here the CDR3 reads CASSGGRDYEQYV. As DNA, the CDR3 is TGTGCCAGCAGCGGGGGACGGGACTACGAGCAGTACGTC.

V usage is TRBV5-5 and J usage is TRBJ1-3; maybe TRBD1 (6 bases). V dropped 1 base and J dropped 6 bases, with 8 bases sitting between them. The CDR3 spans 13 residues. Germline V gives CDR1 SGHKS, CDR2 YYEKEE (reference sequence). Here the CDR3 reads CASSLPGANTIYF. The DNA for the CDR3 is TGTGCCAGCAGCTTGCCAGGGGCAAACACCATATATTTT.

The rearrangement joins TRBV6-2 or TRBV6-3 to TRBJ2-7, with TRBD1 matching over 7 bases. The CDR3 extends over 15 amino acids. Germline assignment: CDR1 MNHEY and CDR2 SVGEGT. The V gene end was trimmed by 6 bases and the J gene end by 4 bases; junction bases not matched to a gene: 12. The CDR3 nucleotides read TGTGCCAGCAGCGGGACAGCATTAACCAATTACGAGCAGTACGTC. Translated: CASSGTALTNYEQYV.

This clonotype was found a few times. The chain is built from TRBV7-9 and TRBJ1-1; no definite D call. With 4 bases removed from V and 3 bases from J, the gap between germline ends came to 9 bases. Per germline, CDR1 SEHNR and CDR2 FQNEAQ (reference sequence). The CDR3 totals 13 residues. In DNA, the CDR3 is TGTGCCAGCAGCTCCTACGCGGACACTGAAGCTTTCTTT. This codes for CASSSYADTEAFF.

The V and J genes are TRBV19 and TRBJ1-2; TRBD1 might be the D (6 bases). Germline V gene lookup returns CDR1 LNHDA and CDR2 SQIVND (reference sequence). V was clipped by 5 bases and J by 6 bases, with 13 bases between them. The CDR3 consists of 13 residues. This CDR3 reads CASSPDRVDGYTF. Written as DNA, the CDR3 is TGTGCCAGTAGTCCGGACAGAGTCGATGGCTACACCTTC.

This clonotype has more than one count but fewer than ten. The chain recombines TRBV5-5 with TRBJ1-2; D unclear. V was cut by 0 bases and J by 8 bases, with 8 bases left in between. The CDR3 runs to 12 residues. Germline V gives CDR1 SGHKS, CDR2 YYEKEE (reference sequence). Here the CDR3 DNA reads TGTGCCAGCAGCTTGGAAGAGTGGGGCTACACCTTC. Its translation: CASSLEEWGYTF.

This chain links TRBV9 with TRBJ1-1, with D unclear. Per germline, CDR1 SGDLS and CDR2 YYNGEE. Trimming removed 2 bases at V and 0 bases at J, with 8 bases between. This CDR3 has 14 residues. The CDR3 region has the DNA TGTGCCAGCAGCGTGGTGGGCCTGAACACTGAAGCTTTCTTT. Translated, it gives CASSVVGLNTEAFF. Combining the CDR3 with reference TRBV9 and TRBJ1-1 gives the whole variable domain DSGVTQTPKHLITATGQRVTLRCSPRSGDLSVYWYQQSLDQGLQFLIQYYNGEERAKGNILERFSAQQFPDLHSELNLSSLELGDSALYFCASSVVGLNTEAFFGQGTRLTVV.

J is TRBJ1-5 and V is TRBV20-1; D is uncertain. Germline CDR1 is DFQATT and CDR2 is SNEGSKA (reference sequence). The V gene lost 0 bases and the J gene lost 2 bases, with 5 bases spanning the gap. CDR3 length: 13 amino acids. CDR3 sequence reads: CSARDWGNQPQHF. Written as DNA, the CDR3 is TGCAGTGCTAGAGATTGGGGCAATCAGCCCCAGCATTTT.

The CDR3 nucleotides are TGTGCCAGCAGTACCTCCTCGGACGGCCGAAATGAGCAGTTCTTC. Amino acids: CASSTSSDGRNEQFF. The chain uses TRBV27 and TRBJ2-1; D call uncertain. The CDR3 is 15 amino acids. Germline-derived CDR1 and CDR2 are MNHEY and SMNVEV (reference sequence). Trimming left V 5 bases short and J 7 bases short, with 18 bases between.

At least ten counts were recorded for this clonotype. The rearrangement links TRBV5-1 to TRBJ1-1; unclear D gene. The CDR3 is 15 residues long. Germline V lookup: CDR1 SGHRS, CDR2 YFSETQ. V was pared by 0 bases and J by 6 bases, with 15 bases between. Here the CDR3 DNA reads TGCGCCAGCAGCTTGGATGGAGGGCTAACCTCTGAAGCTTTCTTT. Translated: CASSLDGGLTSEAFF.

CDR3 bases: TGTGCCAGCAGCCCCTACCCGAATTCACCCCTCCACTTT. Translated, it gives CASSPYPNSPLHF. The chain carries TRBV7-2 and TRBJ1-6; D gene ambiguous. The V end was cut by 5 bases, the J end by 7 bases, with 9 bases between. CDR1 is SGHTA and CDR2 is FQGNSA in the germline V gene. CDR3 length equals 13 residues.

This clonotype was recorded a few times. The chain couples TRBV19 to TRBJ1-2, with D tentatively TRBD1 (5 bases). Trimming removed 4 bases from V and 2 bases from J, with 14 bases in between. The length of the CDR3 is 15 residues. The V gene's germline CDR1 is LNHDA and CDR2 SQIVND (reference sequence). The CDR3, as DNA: TGTGCCAGTAGTAGAGTAGGCGAGGGGAACTATGGCTACACCTTC. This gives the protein CASSRVGEGNYGYTF.

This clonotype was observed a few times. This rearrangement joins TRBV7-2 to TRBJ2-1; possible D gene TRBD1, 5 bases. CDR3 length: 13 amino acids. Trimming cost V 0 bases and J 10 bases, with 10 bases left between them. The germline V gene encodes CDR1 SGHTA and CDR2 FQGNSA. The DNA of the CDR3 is TGTGCCAGCAGCTTAGCCAGGGTGAGGGAGCAGTTCTTC. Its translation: CASSLARVREQFF. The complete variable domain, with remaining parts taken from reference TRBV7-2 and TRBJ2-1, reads GAGVSQSPSNKVTEKGKDVELRCDPISGHTALYWYRQSLGQGLEFLIYFQGNSAPDKSGLPSDRFSAERTGGSVSTLTIQRTQQEDSAVYLCASSLARVREQFFGPGTRLTVL.

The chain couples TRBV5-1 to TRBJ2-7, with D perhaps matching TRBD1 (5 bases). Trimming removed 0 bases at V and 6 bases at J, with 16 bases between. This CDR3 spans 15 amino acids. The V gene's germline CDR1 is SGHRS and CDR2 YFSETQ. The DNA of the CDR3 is TGCGCCAGCAGCTTGGCTCCTGGGCAGGGTACCGAGCAGTACTTC. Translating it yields CASSLAPGQGTEQYF.

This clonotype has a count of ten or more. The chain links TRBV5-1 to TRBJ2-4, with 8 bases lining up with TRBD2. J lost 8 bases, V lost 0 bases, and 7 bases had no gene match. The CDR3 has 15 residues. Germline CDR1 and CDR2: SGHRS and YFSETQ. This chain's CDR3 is CASSLDSGGLDIQYF. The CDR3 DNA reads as TGCGCCAGCAGCTTGGACTCGGGGGGACTAGACATTCAGTACTTC.

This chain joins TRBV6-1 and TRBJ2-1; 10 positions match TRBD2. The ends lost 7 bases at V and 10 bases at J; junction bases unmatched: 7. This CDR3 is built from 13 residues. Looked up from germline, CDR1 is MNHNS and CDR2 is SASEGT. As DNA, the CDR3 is TGTGCCAGCAAGCAGCGGGGGGGCGGGGAGCAGTTCTTC. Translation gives CASKQRGGGEQFF.